The next 24 T cell receptor beta chains were all read from a single sample in a study of CD8 T cells in ankylosing spondylitis. TCRdb reprocessed the 5' RACE reads with MiXCR, giving one entry per CDR3 protein. Here the sample spans 200,000 to 250,000 distinct CDR3 sequences, about 10% being singletons. Sequenced material: blood, either unsorted or a sorted T cell fraction (not recorded which). These receptors all stem from a male donor with ankylosing spondylitis or in good health (not recorded which).

About this clonotype itself: The junction and the germline gene differ at one end; a read error may be behind it. This chain joins TRBV2 and TRBJ2-2, with D possibly TRBD2 on 6 matching bases. CDR1 SNHLY and CDR2 FYNNEI come from the germline V gene. The CDR3 runs 17 residues. The CDR3, as DNA: TGTGTCAGCAGTGAAACCTTAGCGGAGCCCAACACCGGGGAGCTGTTTTTT. Protein: CVSSETLAEPNTGELFF.

V is TRBV5-1 and J is TRBJ2-1; the match to TRBD2 covers 12 bases. The trim removed 2 bases at V and 8 bases at J, leaving 11 bases unmatched. This CDR3 region has 17 residues. Germline CDR1 is SGHRS and CDR2 is YFSETQ. CDR3: CASSLGLAGSPGDEQFF. The CDR3 DNA reads as TGCGCCAGCAGCTTAGGACTAGCGGGGTCCCCCGGTGATGAGCAGTTCTTC.

This clonotype has at least ten counts. V and J are TRBV6-5 and TRBJ2-7; a weak D match, TRBD1 (6 bases). Germline V gives CDR1 MNHEY, CDR2 SVGAGI. V gave up 5 bases and J gave up 2 bases, with 16 bases separating them. This CDR3 is 15 amino acids long. In DNA, the CDR3 is TGTGCCAGCAGTACTGGGTTTACAGGGCCCTACGAGCAGTACTTC. Translation gives CASSTGFTGPYEQYF.

This chain links TRBV11-2 with TRBJ1-5, with D possibly matching TRBD1 (5 bases). This CDR3 spans 19 amino acids. From germline, CDR1 is SGHAT and CDR2 FQNNGV. The V end was cut by 1 base, the J end by 2 bases, with 21 bases between. CDR3 residues: CASSLGGVWAVERNQPQHF. The DNA of the CDR3 is TGTGCCAGCAGCTTAGGAGGGGTATGGGCTGTGGAGCGCAATCAGCCCCAGCATTTT.

The sample holds many counts of this clonotype. The CDR3 sequence is CASSSPTSDNEQFF. The DNA of the CDR3 is TGCGCCAGCAGCTCACCGACTAGCGACAATGAGCAGTTCTTC. The chain uses TRBV4-1 and TRBJ2-1; 8 bases fit TRBD2. With V trimmed by 5 bases and J by 5 bases, 5 bases remained unmatched. CDR1 and CDR2 from the germline V gene are MGHRA and YSYEKL. This CDR3 comprises 14 residues.

V usage is TRBV7-8 and J usage is TRBJ2-1; 10 bases line up with TRBD2. CDR1 SGHVS and CDR2 FQNEAQ come from the germline V gene. This CDR3 comprises 15 residues. The trim removed 1 base at V and 8 bases at J, leaving 5 bases unmatched. The CDR3 DNA is TGTGCCAGCAGCTTAGTAGCGGGGGGCGGCCATGAGCAGTTCTTC. Protein sequence: CASSLVAGGGHEQFF.

This clonotype was seen at least ten times. The chain uses TRBV12-3 or TRBV12-4 and TRBJ1-1; D gene uncertain. The length of the CDR3 is 14 residues. The V and J ends lost 1 base and 6 bases respectively, with 12 bases between them. DNA for the CDR3: TGTGCCAGCAGTTTAGGGCTGGGTCCCTCTGAAGCTTTCTTT. Translation gives CASSLGLGPSEAFF.

This clonotype was counted a few times. The chain joins TRBV3-1 to TRBJ2-2, with 13 positions matching TRBD2. The CDR3 is 17 amino acids. After removal of 1 base from V and 7 bases from J, the junction contained 6 bases not matched to a gene. Germline values: CDR1 LGHDT, CDR2 YNNKEL (reference sequence). The CDR3: CASSQGTSGRFGGELFF. CDR3 bases: TGTGCCAGCAGCCAAGGGACTAGCGGGAGATTCGGCGGGGAGCTGTTTTTT. Full variable domain (rest looked up from reference TRBV3-1 and TRBJ2-2): DTAVSQTPKYLVTQMGNDKSIKCEQNLGHDTMYWYKQDSKKFLKIMFSYNNKELIINETVPNRFSPKSPDKAHLNLHINSLELGDSAVYFCASSQGTSGRFGGELFFGEGSRLTVL.

This clonotype has at least ten counts. This chain joins TRBV12-3 or TRBV12-4 and TRBJ1-5, with D perhaps matching TRBD1 (6 bases). CDR3 size: 14 residues. The V end lost 3 bases, the J end lost 5 bases, and 11 bases lay between the germline ends. In DNA form, the CDR3 reads TGTGCCAGCAGTTTGGGGAGGGGGGATCAGCCCCAGCATTTT. Amino acids: CASSLGRGDQPQHF.

This clonotype has at least ten counts. The chain uses TRBV15 and TRBJ2-7; a possible D gene is TRBD2 (5 bases). The germline gives CDR1 LNHNV, CDR2 YYDKDF (reference sequence). V shed 0 bases and J shed 9 bases, with 21 bases lying between them. The CDR3 runs to 16 residues. The CDR3 coding sequence is TGTGCCACCAGCAGAGAAGGGCCTGGGTTTCGGGGAGTGCAGTACTTC. Protein sequence: CATSREGPGFRGVQYF.

This clonotype was recorded at least ten times. V gene TRBV12-3 or TRBV12-4 combines with J gene TRBJ1-1; D perhaps matches TRBD1 (5 bases). This CDR3 region has 14 residues. V shed 6 bases and J shed 4 bases, with 15 bases lying between them. This chain's CDR3 is CASRLGGAVTEAFF. CDR3 nucleotides: TGTGCCAGCAGACTCGGCGGGGCTGTCACTGAAGCTTTCTTT.

This chain uses TRBV12-5 with TRBJ2-3, with D possibly called TRBD1 or TRBD2 (5 bases each). Deletions cut 6 bases from V and 6 bases from J, with 22 bases between. This CDR3 region has 16 residues. Germline V gives CDR1 LGHNT, CDR2 FRNRAP. In DNA, the CDR3 is TGTGCTAGTGGGACACTCCCGGGACGAACGGAGGATACGCAGTATTTT. It is translated as CASGTLPGRTEDTQYF.

This clonotype showed up many times. The V call is TRBV10-2, the J call TRBJ2-7; possible D gene TRBD1, 6 bases. Germline V gives CDR1 WSHSY, CDR2 SAAADI. V lost 3 bases and J lost 5, with 8 bases in between. The CDR3 extends over 12 amino acids. The CDR3 region is CASSEGGNEQYF. The CDR3 nucleotides are TGCGCCAGCAGTGAAGGGGGTAACGAGCAGTACTTC.

The genes are TRBV20-1 and TRBJ2-3; 10 bases are shared with TRBD2. The CDR3 is 17 amino acids. Trimming at V came to 6 bases and at J to 6 bases, leaving 18 bases not matched to a gene. The germline gives CDR1 DFQATT, CDR2 SNEGSKA (reference sequence). The CDR3 DNA is TGCAGTGCGCCCAAAAGCGGGGCTAGCGGGAGCTTGGATACGCAGTATTTT. It encodes CSAPKSGASGSLDTQYF.

The chain is built from TRBV28 and TRBJ2-1, with 7 bases fitting TRBD2. V gave up 3 bases and J gave up 9 bases; unmatched junction bases: 11. The CDR3 has 15 residues. Germline-derived CDR1 and CDR2 are MDHEN and SYDVKM. DNA for the CDR3: TGTGCCAGCAGTTTGGTGAGACTAGCAGGCGGTGAGCAGTTCTTC. Translating it yields CASSLVRLAGGEQFF.

This clonotype was observed at least ten times. The DNA for the CDR3 is TGTGCCAGCAGTGAAGAAAAAAGACTAGCGGGACTTTACAATGAGCAGTTCTTC. Protein product: CASSEEKRLAGLYNEQFF. The chain links TRBV2 to TRBJ2-1, with 11 bases matching TRBD2. Germline-derived CDR1 and CDR2 are SNHLY and FYNNEI. This CDR3 has 18 residues. V shed 1 base and J 4 bases; nucleotides not matched to a gene: 9.

The J gene is TRBJ2-3, the V gene TRBV18; TRBD2 agrees at 7 bases. The germline gives CDR1 KGHSH, CDR2 LQKENI. The CDR3 is made up of 15 amino acids. The trim removed 1 base at V and 6 bases at J, leaving 7 bases unmatched. The CDR3 sequence: CASSPRGGSSDTQYF. The CDR3 DNA sequence: TGTGCCAGCTCACCACGTGGCGGGAGTAGTGATACGCAGTATTTT.

The J gene is TRBJ2-7, the V gene TRBV28, with 7 positions matching TRBD2. V gave up 4 bases and J gave up 6 bases; unmatched junction bases: 3. Per the germline V gene, CDR1 is MDHEN and CDR2 is SYDVKM. The CDR3 contains 12 residues. The CDR3 reads CASSSGGGEQYF. The CDR3 nucleotides read TGTGCCAGCAGTTCGGGAGGTGGCGAGCAGTACTTC.

CDR3 amino acids: CAWSVEGPNTEAFF. The CDR3 DNA sequence: TGTGCCTGGAGTGTAGAGGGACCGAACACTGAAGCTTTCTTT. This sequence joins TRBV30 and TRBJ1-1; D may be TRBD1 (5 bases). Deletions cut 0 bases from V and 1 base from J, with 9 bases between. The CDR3 runs 14 residues. The V gene's germline CDR1 is GTSNPN and CDR2 SVGIG (reference sequence).

Turning to this clonotype: Being one base from a much bigger clone, this may be a read error. The chain carries TRBV28 and TRBJ2-7; no clear D gene. The CDR3 length is 13 residues. Germline CDR1 reads MDHEN; CDR2 reads SYDVKM. CDR3 sequence: CANSFGIYYEQYF. DNA of the CDR3: TGTGCCAACAGTTTCGGTATTTACTACGAGCAGTACTTC.

The V gene is TRBV5-6, the J gene TRBJ2-1; 9 bases are shared with TRBD2. Germline V CDR1 and CDR2: SGHDT, YYEEEE. This CDR3 is built from 15 residues. V was pared by 0 bases and J by 7 bases, with 5 bases of the junction left unmatched. The CDR3 region has the DNA TGTGCCAGCAGCTTGGGACTAGCGGATATAAATGAGCAGTTCTTC. Translated, it gives CASSLGLADINEQFF.

This clonotype was observed at least ten times. The chain is built from TRBV12-3 or TRBV12-4 and TRBJ2-7; D is unresolved. Trimming left V 3 bases short and J 4 bases short, with 10 bases between. CDR3 length: 13 amino acids. The CDR3 nucleotides are TGTGCCAGCAGTTTTGGGCAACTTTACGAGCAGTACTTC. As protein: CASSFGQLYEQYF.

This clonotype was counted only a few times. This chain links TRBV5-1 with TRBJ2-2, with no clear D. Germline-derived CDR1 and CDR2 are SGHRS and YFSETQ. This CDR3 region has 16 residues. Trimming removed 1 base at V and 5 bases at J, with 15 bases between. CDR3 loop: CASSLSSRGGTGELFF. The CDR3 nucleotides read TGCGCCAGCAGCTTGAGTAGTAGAGGTGGGACCGGGGAGCTGTTTTTT. The variable domain in full, completed from reference TRBV5-1 and TRBJ2-2, reads KAGVTQTPRYLIKTRGQQVTLSCSPISGHRSVSWYQQTPGQGLQFLFEYFSETQRNKGNFPGRFSGRQFSNSRSEMNVSTLELGDSALYLCASSLSSRGGTGELFFGEGSRLTVL.

This clonotype was seen a handful of times. The rearrangement links TRBV11-2 to TRBJ2-7, with 7 positions matching TRBD2. The V gene's germline CDR1 is SGHAT and CDR2 FQNNGV. CDR3 length: 16 amino acids. The V gene end was trimmed by 2 bases and the J gene end by 6 bases; junction bases not matched to a gene: 13. Here the CDR3 reads CASSLTYRGTTSEQYF. The CDR3, as DNA: TGTGCCAGCAGCTTAACGTATCGGGGGACTACCTCCGAGCAGTACTTC. Looking up the rest from reference TRBV11-2 and TRBJ2-7 gives the full variable domain: EAGVAQSPRYKIIEKRQSVAFWCNPISGHATLYWYQQILGQGPKLLIQFQNNGVVDDSQLPKDRFSAERLKGVDSTLKIQPAKLEDSAVYLCASSLTYRGTTSEQYFGPGTRLTVT.